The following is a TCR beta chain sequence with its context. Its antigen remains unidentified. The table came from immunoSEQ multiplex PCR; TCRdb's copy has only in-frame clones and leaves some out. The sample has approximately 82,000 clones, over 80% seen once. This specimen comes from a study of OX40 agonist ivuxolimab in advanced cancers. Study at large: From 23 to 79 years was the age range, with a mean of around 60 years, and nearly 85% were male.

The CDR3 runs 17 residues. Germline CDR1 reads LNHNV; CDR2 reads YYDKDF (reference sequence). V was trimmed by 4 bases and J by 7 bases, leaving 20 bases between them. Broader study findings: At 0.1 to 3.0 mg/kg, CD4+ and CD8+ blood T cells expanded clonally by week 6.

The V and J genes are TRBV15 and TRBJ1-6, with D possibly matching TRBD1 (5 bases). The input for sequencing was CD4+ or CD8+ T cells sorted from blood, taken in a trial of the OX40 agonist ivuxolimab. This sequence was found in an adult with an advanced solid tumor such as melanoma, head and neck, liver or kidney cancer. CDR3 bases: TGTGCCACCAGCATTCTCAGCTTCCGGGACGGAAATTCACCCCTCCACTTT. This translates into CATSILSFRDGNSPLHF.